A single sample gave rise to the 3 T cell receptor beta chains below, sequenced in a study of tumor and adjacent non-tumor tissue in lung cancer. A modified ARM-PCR protocol with three rounds of nested PCR amplified TCRbeta. Each CDR3 protein is one row after TCRdb ran MiXCR on the multiplex PCR reads. Here the sample spans 60,000 to 85,000 distinct CDR3 sequences, 76% being singletons. No cell sorting was done before RNA was extracted from the tissue. This non-tumor lung sample came from over 3 cm beyond the tumor edge. What was sequenced was distant non-tumor lung tissue. The receptors were sampled from a man aged 70-80 years with non-small cell lung cancer.

With respect to this clonotype: Germline and junction disagree at one end, which may indicate a read error. The chain uses TRBV12-3 or TRBV12-4 and TRBJ2-5; 10 nucleotides match TRBD2. The CDR3 sequence is 15 residues long. The CDR3 nucleotides read TGTGCCAGCAGCGGGCTAGCGGGAGTGGTGGAGACACATAACTTC. Protein product: CASSGLAGVVETHNF.

About this clonotype: The junction departs from the called germline gene at one end, perhaps through a read error. The V and J genes are TRBV11-2 and TRBJ2-2; 7 nucleotides agree with TRBD1. This CDR3 region has 16 residues. Germline-derived CDR1 and CDR2 are SGHAT and FQNNGV. CDR3 sequence reads: CASRLVGTGVDGELIF. CDR3 DNA: TGTGCCAGCCGCTTAGTGGGCACAGGGGTTGACGGGGAGCTGATTTTT.

The DNA of the CDR3 is TGCGCCAGCAGCCAAGGGACGGGGTACTACGACCAATACTTC. Its translation: CASSQGTGYYDQYF. The chain joins TRBV4-3 to TRBJ2-7; D possibly corresponds to TRBD2 (5 bases). The germline CDR1 and CDR2 sequences are LGHNA and YSLEER. Trimming pared 1 base from V and 13 bases from J, leaving 20 bases between. This CDR3 has 14 residues.